The clone carrying this T cell receptor beta chain was picked up a small number of times. These data belong to a study of blood T cells in healthy people across ages. Alongside a J-beta primer mix, a sample-barcoded 5' primer served in a second PCR lasting about 7 to 11 cycles. TCRdb reprocessed the 5' RACE reads via MiXCR and lists one record per CDR3 protein. The data show nearly 800,000 distinct CDR3 sequences, more than 55% seen once. The CDR3 runs to 15 residues. The trim removed 4 bases at V and 3 bases at J, leaving 5 bases unmatched. Germline CDR1 LGHDT, CDR2 YNNKEL (reference sequence). The chain employs TRBV3-1 and TRBJ2-5; TRBD2 matches at 10 bases. The sequenced material came from blood. The TCR originated in a man between 35 and 55 years old in good health. CDR3 amino acids: CASSRALAGEETQYF. The DNA for the CDR3 is TGTGCCAGCAGCCGAGCTCTAGCGGGGGAAGAGACCCAGTACTTC.